The present TCR beta chain was sequenced within a study of OX40 agonist ivuxolimab in advanced cancers. Across the study: At just under 85% male, the cohort had a mean age of roughly 60 years, ranging from about 23 to 79. Findings and caveats of the study: Among the lowest peripheral clonal expansion occurred in 0.1-3.0 mg/kg partial responders.

Worth noting for this clone: Its antigen is not known.

This table comes from immunoSEQ multiplex PCR, and its TCRdb copy is limited to in-frame clones, with some not included. The table lists tens of thousands of clones, 70% to 90% of them singletons. This sequence was found in an adult with an advanced solid tumor such as melanoma, head and neck, liver or kidney cancer. Sample: CD4+ or CD8+ T cells sorted from blood, taken in a trial of the OX40 agonist ivuxolimab.

In DNA form, the CDR3 reads TGTGCCAGCAGTCCAGAAAGGGGGTACAGGGGAGATGGCTACACCTTC. As protein: CASSPERGYRGDGYTF. The chain joins TRBV6-6 to TRBJ1-2; 7 nucleotides line up with TRBD1. The germline V gene encodes CDR1 MNHNY and CDR2 SVGAGI (reference sequence). The CDR3 extends over 16 amino acids. After removal of 5 bases from V and 6 bases from J, the junction contained 15 bases not matched to a gene.